This T cell receptor beta chain came from a study of blood T cell repertoires in COVID-19. Clinical history as reported by participants underpinned cohort assignment. The V gene end was trimmed by 5 bases and the J gene end by 4 bases; junction bases not matched to a gene: 2. The length of the CDR3 is 15 residues. Germline loops: CDR1 SGHVS, CDR2 FNYEAQ. Profiling relied on immunoSEQ multiplex PCR, and the TCRdb table lists in-frame clones only, not all of them. The sample holds under 200,000 clones; 86% are singletons and the top ten take about 6%. This clonotype was obtained from a man aged 40-49 years with acute COVID-19. The chain uses TRBV7-6 and TRBJ2-1; TRBD2 matches at 13 bases. Sequenced: PBMCs or T cells enriched from blood (not recorded which). The CDR3 DNA reads TGTGCCAGCAGCAAACTAGCGGGAGGGTACAATGAGCAGTTCTTC. The encoded protein is CASSKLAGGYNEQFF.